This T cell receptor (beta chain) derives from a study of early T cells in non-severe SARS-CoV-2 infection. Study-level information: The chains were unpaired, and the sequenced material was bulk RNA from unsorted whole blood.

The TCR library protocol attached unique molecular identifiers to the individual cDNA molecules. TCRdb used MiXCR to reprocess the 5' RACE reads, holding one entry per CDR3 protein. The sample holds 25,000 to 35,000 distinct CDR3 sequences, about 5% seen once. This clonotype appeared many times. Sequenced sample: whole blood. This TCR was recovered from an adult who was a healthcare worker with PCR-confirmed SARS-CoV-2 infection or an uninfected control (not recorded which).

This CDR3 is CASSSASLTYNEQFF. The CDR3 DNA sequence: TGTGCCAGCAGCTCGGCTAGCTTGACCTACAATGAGCAGTTCTTC. This chain links TRBV28 with TRBJ2-1; a weak D match, TRBD2 (5 bases). The CDR3 runs 15 residues. Germline V gene lookup returns CDR1 MDHEN and CDR2 SYDVKM. V lost 6 bases, J lost 2 bases, and 14 bases lay in between.